This paragraph covers one T cell receptor (beta chain) sequence. This clonotype was detected many times. The antigen it recognizes is unknown. No per-base quality is available; no much larger clone lies one base away. This sample is part of a study of T cells in Graves' hyperthyroidism and ophthalmopathy (dated by TCRdb to about 2019). Study-wide context: Peripheral blood was sampled at the time of initial diagnosis, prior to any treatment. In addition, the study compared T-cell repertoires in thyroid tissue and in blood from roughly six Graves' hyperthyroidism patients. Prospective prediction of ophthalmopathy was tested in an independent validation cohort consisting of about 20 hyperthyroidism patients and some 15 patients who later progressed to ophthalmopathy. After sampling, hyperthyroidism patients received methimazole starting at 30 mg daily, and ophthalmopathy patients received high-dose intravenous methylprednisolone. The 100 discovery patients were randomly divided into training and test sets at a 7:3 ratio. The paper reports TCR Vbeta CDR3 sequencing of approximately 130 peripheral blood samples: 40 to 45 ophthalmopathy, over 70 hyperthyroidism and around 17 progressor patients. A discovery cohort of fewer than 110 patients, roughly 40 with Graves' ophthalmopathy and about 60 with stable Graves' hyperthyroidism, was used to find distinguishing TCR V-J signatures. The paper's findings and limits, for the study overall: In cross-validation, a model built on a 13 V-J signature told ophthalmopathy apart from stable hyperthyroidism with under 90% sensitivity and approximately 81% specificity, and in testing the same model reached 80%/75%. Sample size was not statistically predetermined, and investigators were not blinded to group allocation. Most expanded thyroid clonotypes (frequency above 0.001) were also detected in blood, suggesting blood repertoires may reflect thyroid immune responses. During validation, the model predicted progression to ophthalmopathy a median of roughly 7.1 months ahead of onset, with around 70% sensitivity and under 85% specificity.

The TCR beta CDR3 regions were amplified from RNA transcripts. For the first round of RT-PCR on the TCR CDR3, the HTBI primer set was used together with the Qiagen OneStep RT-PCR kit. A second multiplex PCR round built the libraries, followed by size selection and purification. Sequencing of the libraries was done on an Illumina HiSeq2000 using paired-end 100 bp reads. On the authors' methods: Raw data were processed with SOAPnuke, discarding reads with adapters, uncalled bases, mean Phred below 15, or no exact constant-primer or identifier match. High-quality paired reads were merged using COPE v1.2.5, and each unique nucleotide sequence was defined as a clonotype. MiTCR v1.1 was used to align the clonotypes against IMGT TRBV, TRBD and TRBJ reference segments. Only V-J combinations with frequency above 0.0001, covering 99% to 99.2% of repertoires, were analysed. A TCS score was defined as the ratio of F50 (clonal expansion) to E x V (chaos), with BLOSUM62-based TCRdist applied between CDR3 peptides within each V-J. Welch's t-statistics and random forest reduced 500 to 650 V-J features to around 14, which were used in a naive Bayes classifier (R e1071). TCRdb ran its own pipeline on the public reads, namely fastp trimming at Q25 and MiXCR clone calling, and kept in-frame beta chains. When rows share a CDR3 protein, they turn into one entry using the most common DNA and genes. The V and J calls follow TCRdb's processing rather than the paper's. For this sample there are roughly 380,000 distinct CDR3 sequences; about 15% appear just once. Approximately 11% of the sample is taken by the ten largest.

Stable Graves' hyperthyroidism was defined as no progression to ophthalmopathy during 18 months of follow-up. Hyperthyroidism patients were newly diagnosed, with disease duration under 2 months, and aged 18 to 65 years. The study excluded patients with uncontrolled infections, other autoimmune diseases, pregnancy or lactation. Diagnoses were based on clinical symptoms, serum thyroxine and TRAb, thyroid ultrasound and orbital computed tomography. PBMCs were separated from roughly 10 ml of fresh peripheral blood using Ficoll-Paque density gradient centrifugation. Trizol reagent was used to extract total RNA, and RNA quality was then checked on an Agilent 2100 Bioanalyzer. The CDR3 spans 13 residues, from the cysteine through the phenylalanine. Just the 39-base CDR3 DNA is kept, in frame starting at base 1. V loses 1 base, J loses 6 bases, and the germline ends lie 8 bases apart. Based on the germline V gene (reference sequence), the CDR1 and CDR2 sequences are LGHDT and YNNKEL.

The clonotype was recovered from a woman aged 60-70 years with Graves' hyperthyroidism. This receptor chain uses TRBV3-1 and TRBJ2-3, with the D gene not clear enough to name. Sequenced material: blood. The CDR3 amino acid sequence is: CASSQVAEDTQYF. The nucleotides are TGTGCCAGCAGCCAAGTTGCGGAGGATACGCAGTATTTT.